The text below deals with one T cell receptor beta chain. This clonotype has ten or more counts. Its antigen is still unknown. Base-call qualities are not available, and no considerably larger clone is one nucleotide away. According to the study, the label for this sample's time point signals: newly diagnosed GD, antithyroid drugs for less than 3 months. RNA was extracted from PBMCs in TRIzol for both TCR sequencing and RNA sequencing. Graves' disease was diagnosed according to American Thyroid Association guidelines. Patients were recruited from an endocrinology department in Xi'an, China. Each patient gave 7 to 9.5 milliliters of peripheral blood, collected in an EDTA anticoagulant tube. Ficoll Paque Plus density gradient separation was used to isolate PBMCs, and no further T cell sorting was done. An Agilent 2100 Bioanalyzer and agarose gel were used to assess RNA quality, and a NanoDrop 2000 was used to measure RNA concentration.

The sample is drawn from a study of regulatory T cells in long-lasting Graves disease (dated by TCRdb to the early 2020s). Study-level background: Patients with newly diagnosed Graves' disease had been on antithyroid drugs for under 3 months. A total of 35 or so samples underwent TCR sequencing: some 13 from persistent and about 20 from newly diagnosed Graves' disease patients. The study was conducted in China and was registered as a clinical trial. Patients with persistent Graves' disease were compared with patients with newly diagnosed Graves' disease using TCR sequencing and RNA sequencing of peripheral blood. Broader findings and caveats from the paper: Preferential use of TRBV28, TRBJ1-2 and TRBJ2-5 was observed in persistent disease, whereas TRBV20-1 and TRBJ2-1 were favored in newly diagnosed disease. Lower TCR Shannon entropy and fewer highly expanded clones were observed in persistent Graves' disease patients than in newly diagnosed patients, which suggested clonal expansion. The authors acknowledged the small sample size as a limitation that may reduce accuracy. Only peripheral blood was studied, because thyroid tissue, the primary lesion, was inaccessible. Only the TCR beta chain was sequenced and analyzed. A larger number of public clonotypes was shared among persistent patients (over 2,500) than among newly diagnosed patients (about 990).

The receptor library was made with multiplex PCR. Instrument on record: Illumina HiSeq 4000. TCR beta libraries were built with iRepertoire HTBI primers and Arm-PCR amplification of CDR3 regions. Gel purification was performed on PCR products prior to sequencing. The study's processing was this. A total of 62 TRBV and 14 TRBJ segments were identified across samples and were used for gene usage analysis of CDR3 amino acid clonotypes. COPE and FqMerger were used to merge the filtered high-quality paired reads into contigs. BLAST was used to align contigs to IMGT TRBV, TRBD and TRBJ reference genes, with CDR3 defined following IMGT. Any clonotype with a frequency above 0.1% was classified as a highly expanded clone. Shannon entropy was used to measure repertoire diversity, and the Gini coefficient was used to measure V-J evenness. A clonotype was considered public if more than one individual shared it. TCRdb reanalyzed the raw reads on its own, using fastp at Q25 for trimming and MiXCR for clone calling, and kept in-frame beta chains. Each entry is one CDR3 protein sequence, shown with its most common DNA and genes. The authors' filters were not applied to this entry. The sample table records about 380,000 distinct CDR3 sequences; roughly 16% of these occur just once. 20% to 25% of the sample belongs to the ten largest clones.

Via the germline V gene, CDR1 is SGHAT and CDR2 FQNNGV. Measured from the cysteine to the phenylalanine, the CDR3 is 13 residues long. Only CDR3 DNA remains: 39 bases, in frame from the first base. At the junction V is shortened by 7 bases and J by 0 bases, with 9 bases in between. This sequence was found in a female donor with Graves disease. The sequence is built from TRBV11-2 and TRBJ1-1; the D region possibly corresponds to TRBD1 (5 bases align). The material sequenced was peripheral blood mononuclear cells (PBMCs), taken at new diagnosis, from a patient treated with antithyroid drugs. The CDR3 loop reads CASTPGLNTEAFF. DNA sequence: TGTGCCAGCACCCCAGGGCTGAACACTGAAGCTTTCTTT.